Listed below are T cell receptor beta chains from one sample, sequenced in a study of beta chain features in type 1 diabetes. The protocol was immunoSEQ multiplex PCR, while the TCRdb copy is restricted to in-frame clones and leaves out a portion. The sample records about 180,000 clones, roughly an eighth being singletons. The sequencing sample was made of central memory CD4+ T cells from blood. These receptors originate from a woman aged 18-30 years in good health. Each CDR3 is given with its conserved first and last residue. A D gene is named only where the DNA matches it firmly. The size entry is marked missing in some rows and otherwise reads once, few, many or a size class.

D	size	V	J	CDR3	DNA
TRBD1	few	TRBV6-1	TRBJ2-1	CAGHSRTGAYNEQFF	TGTGCCGGTCACAGCAGGACAGGGGCCTACAATGAGCAGTTCTTC
-	few	TRBV5-6	TRBJ1-5	CASTMGLSNQPQHF	TGTGCCAGCACCATGGGACTAAGCAATCAGCCCCAGCATTTT
TRBD1	-	TRBV7-9	TRBJ1-4	CASSAGTGGGEKLFF	TGTGCCAGCAGCGCGGGGACAGGGGGCGGTGAAAAACTGTTTTTT
-	few	TRBV27	TRBJ1-5	CASGRGKPQHF	TGTGCGAGTGGCAGGGGAAAGCCCCAGCATTTT
-	few	TRBV29-1	TRBJ2-1	CSGGGLPFGEQFF	TGCAGCGGTGGAGGACTACCCTTCGGTGAGCAGTTCTTC
TRBD2	-	TRBV30	TRBJ2-5	CAWNKAGGQETQYF	TGTGCCTGGAACAAAGCGGGAGGGCAAGAGACCCAGTACTTC
-	-	TRBV27	TRBJ2-1	CASSYKVQSGQFF	TGTGCCAGCAGTTACAAGGTTCAGTCGGGGCAGTTCTTC
TRBD1	few	TRBV7-2	TRBJ1-4	CASSLAQGSNEKLFF	TGTGCCAGCAGCTTAGCACAGGGGAGTAATGAAAAACTGTTTTTT
TRBD1	many	TRBV5-4	TRBJ2-3	CASRPTTVTGGHRAYF	TGTGCCAGCCGACCGACAACCGTTACAGGGGGCCACCGAGCGTATTTT
-	few	TRBV6-6	TRBJ1-2	CASSSQGRDGYTF	TGTGCCAGCAGTTCCCAGGGGAGAGATGGCTACACCTTC
-	few	TRBV30	TRBJ1-1	CAWSKLTGANTEAFF	TGTGCCTGGAGTAAACTGACAGGAGCGAACACTGAAGCTTTCTTT
TRBD2	-	TRBV29-1	TRBJ2-3	CSTAGGGDTQYF	TGCAGCACCGCTGGGGGGGGAGATACGCAGTATTTT
TRBD1	few	TRBV30	TRBJ1-4	CAWTRGTGGVEKLFF	TGTGCCTGGACCCGCGGGACAGGAGGAGTAGAAAAACTGTTTTTT
-	few	TRBV2	TRBJ1-5	CASSGPAARAYSNQPQHF	TGTGCCAGCAGTGGGCCAGCGGCACGGGCTTATAGCAATCAGCCCCAGCATTTT
-	few	TRBV15	TRBJ2-5	CATSRDQGGQETQYF	TGTGCCACCAGCAGAGATCAGGGGGGACAAGAGACCCAGTACTTC
-	-	TRBV18	TRBJ1-2	CASSPGGTWGYTF	TGTGCCAGCTCACCAGGGGGGACGTGGGGCTACACCTTC
TRBD2	once	TRBV6-5	TRBJ2-7	CASSFYSGSSYEQYF	TGTGCCAGCAGTTTTTATAGCGGGAGCTCCTACGAGCAGTACTTC
-	few	TRBV15	TRBJ2-7	CATSRGLSGGSYEQYF	TGTGCCACCAGTAGGGGGTTGAGCGGAGGCTCCTACGAGCAGTACTTC
-	few	TRBV4-2	TRBJ2-2	CASSQSLVNTGELFF	TGTGCCAGCAGCCAATCACTAGTAAACACCGGGGAGCTGTTTTTT
TRBD1	few	TRBV2	TRBJ2-2	CASMTGTNTGELFF	TGTGCCAGCATGACAGGGACGAACACCGGGGAGCTGTTTTTT
-	few	TRBV6-5	TRBJ1-1	CASSLAGEAFF	TGTGCCAGCAGTCTTGCCGGTGAAGCTTTCTTT
-	few	TRBV5-6	TRBJ1-1	CASSRPRQALNTEAFF	TGTGCCAGCAGCCGACCACGACAGGCGTTGAACACTGAAGCTTTCTTT
TRBD2	-	TRBV19	TRBJ2-1	CATRPAGELNEQFF	TGTGCCACCCGTCCCGCGGGAGAATTGAATGAGCAGTTCTTC
-	-	TRBV7-9	TRBJ2-2	CASSSLAAGELFF	TGTGCCAGCAGCTCTCTAGCCGCCGGGGAGCTGTTTTTT
TRBD2	few	TRBV10-3	TRBJ2-1	CAISESTPGGNEQFF	TGTGCCATCAGTGAGTCGACTCCGGGGGGCAATGAGCAGTTCTTC
TRBD1	few	TRBV19	TRBJ1-5	CASTSGTGVPSNQPQHF	TGTGCCAGTACCTCCGGGACAGGGGTCCCTAGCAATCAGCCCCAGCATTTT
TRBD1	-	TRBV7-3	TRBJ2-5	CASSYGTGLTQYF	TGTGCCAGCAGCTACGGGACAGGGTTGACCCAGTACTTC
TRBD1	few	TRBV28	TRBJ2-7	CASSGTVYEQYF	TGTGCCAGCAGCGGGACAGTCTACGAGCAGTACTTC
-	-	TRBV28	TRBJ1-2	CASSPSLYGYTF	TGTGCCAGCAGTCCTAGTCTATATGGCTACACCTTC
-	few	TRBV7-2	TRBJ2-7	CASSPQAGTYSYEQYF	TGTGCCAGCAGCCCCCAAGCCGGGACATACTCCTACGAGCAGTACTTC
-	-	TRBV18	TRBJ1-1	CASSPRSGEAPTEAFF	TGTGCCAGCTCACCACGGTCAGGGGAAGCCCCCACTGAAGCTTTCTTT
TRBD2	-	TRBV5-4	TRBJ2-7	CASSSQRDYEQYF	TGTGCCAGCAGCTCCCAGCGGGACTACGAGCAGTACTTC
-	-	TRBV5-1	TRBJ1-2	CASSLDRVDGYTF	TGCGCCAGCAGCTTGGACAGGGTGGATGGCTACACCTTC
TRBD2	-	TRBV6-1	TRBJ2-7	CASSRTSGTYYEQYF	TGTGCCAGCAGTCGGACTAGCGGGACCTACTACGAGCAGTACTTC
TRBD1	-	TRBV28	TRBJ1-1	CASRGTGRTEAFF	TGTGCCAGCAGGGGGACAGGGAGAACTGAAGCTTTCTTT
-	few	TRBV5-5	TRBJ2-3	CASRTSPADTQYF	TGTGCCAGCAGAACGAGTCCCGCAGATACGCAGTATTTT
TRBD2	-	TRBV29-1	TRBJ2-3	CSVVAGGRTDTQYF	TGCAGCGTTGTAGCGGGAGGACGTACAGATACGCAGTATTTT
-	few	TRBV7-9	TRBJ2-3	CASSLVQATDTQYF	TGTGCCAGCAGCTTAGTGCAGGCCACAGATACGCAGTATTTT
TRBD1	-	TRBV30	TRBJ1-1	CASQGAETGGNTEAFF	TGTGCCTCCCAAGGAGCCGAGACAGGGGGTAACACTGAAGCTTTCTTT
TRBD1	few	TRBV7-9	TRBJ1-2	CASSYGAGTGGNYGYTF	TGTGCCAGCAGCTACGGAGCCGGGACAGGGGGCAACTATGGCTACACCTTC
-	-	TRBV10-3	TRBJ2-3	CAIKGGLDTQYF	TGTGCCATCAAAGGGGGATTAGATACGCAGTATTTT
-	few	TRBV6-5	TRBJ2-7	CASSFGQKPEQYF	TGTGCCAGCAGTTTTGGACAGAAGCCCGAGCAGTACTTC